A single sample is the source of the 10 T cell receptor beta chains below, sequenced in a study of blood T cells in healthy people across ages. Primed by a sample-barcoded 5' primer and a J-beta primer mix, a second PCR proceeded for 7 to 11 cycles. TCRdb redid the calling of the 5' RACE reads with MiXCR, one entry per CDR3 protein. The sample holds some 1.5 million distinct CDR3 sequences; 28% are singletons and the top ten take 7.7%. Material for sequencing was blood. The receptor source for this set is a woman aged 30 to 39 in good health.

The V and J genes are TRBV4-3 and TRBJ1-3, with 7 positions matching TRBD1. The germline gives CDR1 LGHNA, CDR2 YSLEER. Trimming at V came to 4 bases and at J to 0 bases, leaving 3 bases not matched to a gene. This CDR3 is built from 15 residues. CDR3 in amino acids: CASSRDSFSGNTIYF. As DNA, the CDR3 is TGCGCCAGCAGCCGGGACAGTTTCTCTGGAAACACCATATATTTT.

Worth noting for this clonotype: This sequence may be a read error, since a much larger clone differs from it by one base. CDR3 in amino acids: CACSRTALETQYF. Written as DNA, the CDR3 is TGCGCCTGCAGCCGAACTGCGTTGGAGACCCAGTACTTC. The rearrangement uses TRBV5-1 and TRBJ2-5; no clear D. Looked up from germline, CDR1 is SGHRS and CDR2 is YFSETQ. The CDR3 spans 13 residues. The complete variable domain, with remaining parts taken from reference TRBV5-1 and TRBJ2-5, reads KAGVTQTPRYLIKTRGQQVTLSCSPISGHRSVSWYQQTPGQGLQFLFEYFSETQRNKGNFPGRFSGRQFSNSRSEMNVSTLELGDSALYLCACSRTALETQYFGPGTRLLVL.

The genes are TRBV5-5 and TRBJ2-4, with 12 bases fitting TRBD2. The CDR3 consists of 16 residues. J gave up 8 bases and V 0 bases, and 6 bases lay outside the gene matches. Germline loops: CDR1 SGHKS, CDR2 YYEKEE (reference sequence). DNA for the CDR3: TGTGCCAGCAGCTTGGGAACGACTAGCGGGGGTTACATTCAGTACTTC. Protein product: CASSLGTTSGGYIQYF.

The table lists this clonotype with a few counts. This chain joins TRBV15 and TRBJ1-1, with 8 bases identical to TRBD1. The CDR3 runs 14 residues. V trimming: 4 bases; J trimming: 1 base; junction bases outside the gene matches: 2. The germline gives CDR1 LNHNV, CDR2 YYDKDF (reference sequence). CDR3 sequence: CATSTGQGNTEAFF. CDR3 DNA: TGTGCCACCAGCACCGGACAGGGGAACACTGAAGCTTTCTTT. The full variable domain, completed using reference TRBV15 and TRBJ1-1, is DAMVIQNPRYQVTQFGKPVTLSCSQTLNHNVMYWYQQKSSQAPKLLFHYYDKDFNNEADTPDNFQSRRPNTSFCFLDIRSPGLGDTAMYLCATSTGQGNTEAFFGQGTRLTVV.

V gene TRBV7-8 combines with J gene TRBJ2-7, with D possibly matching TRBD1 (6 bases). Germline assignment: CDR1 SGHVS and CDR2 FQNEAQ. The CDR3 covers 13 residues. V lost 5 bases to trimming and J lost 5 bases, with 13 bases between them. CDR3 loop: CASSVDRPNEQYF. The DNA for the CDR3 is TGTGCCAGCAGCGTAGACAGGCCGAACGAGCAGTACTTC.

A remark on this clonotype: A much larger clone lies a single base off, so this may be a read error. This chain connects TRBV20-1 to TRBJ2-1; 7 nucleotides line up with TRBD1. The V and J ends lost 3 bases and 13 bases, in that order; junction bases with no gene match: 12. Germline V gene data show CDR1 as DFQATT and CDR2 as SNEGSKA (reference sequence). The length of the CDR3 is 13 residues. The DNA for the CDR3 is TGCAGTGCTAGCAACAATCAGGGGGAACAACAGTTCTTC. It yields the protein CSASNNQGEQQFF.

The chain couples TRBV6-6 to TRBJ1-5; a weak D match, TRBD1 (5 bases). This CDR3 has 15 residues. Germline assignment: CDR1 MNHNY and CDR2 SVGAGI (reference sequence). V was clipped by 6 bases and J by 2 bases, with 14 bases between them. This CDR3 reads CASSHGGDGNQPQHF. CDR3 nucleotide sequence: TGTGCCAGCAGCCACGGGGGGGATGGCAATCAGCCCCAGCATTTT.

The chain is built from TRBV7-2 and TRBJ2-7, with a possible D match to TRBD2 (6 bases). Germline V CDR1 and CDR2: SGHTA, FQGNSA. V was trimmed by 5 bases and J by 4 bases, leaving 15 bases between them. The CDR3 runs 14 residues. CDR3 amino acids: CASSTPSAGYEQYF. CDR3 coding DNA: TGTGCCAGCAGCACCCCCTCGGCGGGGTACGAGCAGTACTTC.

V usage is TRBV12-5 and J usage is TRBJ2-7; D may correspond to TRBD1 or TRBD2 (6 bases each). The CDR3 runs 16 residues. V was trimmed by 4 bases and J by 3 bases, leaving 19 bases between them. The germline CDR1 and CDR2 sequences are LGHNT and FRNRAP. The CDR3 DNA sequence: TGTGCTAGTGGTTGGCCCCCAAGGGGGGACTTCTACGAGCAGTACTTC. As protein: CASGWPPRGDFYEQYF.

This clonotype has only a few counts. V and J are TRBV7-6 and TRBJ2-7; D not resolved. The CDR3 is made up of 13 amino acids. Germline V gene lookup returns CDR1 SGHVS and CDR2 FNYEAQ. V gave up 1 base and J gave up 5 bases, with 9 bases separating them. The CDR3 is CASSLGLLNEQYF. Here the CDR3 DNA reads TGTGCCAGCAGCTTAGGTCTACTCAACGAGCAGTACTTC.